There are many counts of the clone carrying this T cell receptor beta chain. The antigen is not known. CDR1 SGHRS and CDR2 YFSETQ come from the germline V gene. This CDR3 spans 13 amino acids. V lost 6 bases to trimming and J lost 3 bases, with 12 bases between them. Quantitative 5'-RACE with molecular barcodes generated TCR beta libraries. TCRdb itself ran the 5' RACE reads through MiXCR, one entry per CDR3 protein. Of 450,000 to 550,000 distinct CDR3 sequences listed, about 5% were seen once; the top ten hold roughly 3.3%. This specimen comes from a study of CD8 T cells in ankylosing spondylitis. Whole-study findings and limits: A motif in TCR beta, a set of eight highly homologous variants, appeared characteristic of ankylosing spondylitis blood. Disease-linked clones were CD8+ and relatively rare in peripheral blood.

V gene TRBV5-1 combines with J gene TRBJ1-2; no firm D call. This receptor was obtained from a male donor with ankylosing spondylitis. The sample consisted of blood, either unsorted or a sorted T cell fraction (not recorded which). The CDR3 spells CASKSPLDYGYTF. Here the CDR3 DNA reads TGCGCCAGCAAGAGCCCGTTAGACTATGGCTACACCTTC.